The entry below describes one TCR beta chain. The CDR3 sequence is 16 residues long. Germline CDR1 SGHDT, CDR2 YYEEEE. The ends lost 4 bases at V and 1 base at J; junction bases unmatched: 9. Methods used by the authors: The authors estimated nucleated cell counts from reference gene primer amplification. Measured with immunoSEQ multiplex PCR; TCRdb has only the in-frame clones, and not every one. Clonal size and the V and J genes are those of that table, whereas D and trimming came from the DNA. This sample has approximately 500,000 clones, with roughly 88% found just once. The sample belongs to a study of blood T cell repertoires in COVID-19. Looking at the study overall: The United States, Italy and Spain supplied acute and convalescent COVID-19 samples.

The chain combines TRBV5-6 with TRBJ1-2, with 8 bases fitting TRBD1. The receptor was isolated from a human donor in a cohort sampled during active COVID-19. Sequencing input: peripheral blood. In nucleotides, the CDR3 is TGTGCCAGCAGCCTCGGACAGGGACTTTATAACTATGGCTACACCTTC. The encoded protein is CASSLGQGLYNYGYTF.